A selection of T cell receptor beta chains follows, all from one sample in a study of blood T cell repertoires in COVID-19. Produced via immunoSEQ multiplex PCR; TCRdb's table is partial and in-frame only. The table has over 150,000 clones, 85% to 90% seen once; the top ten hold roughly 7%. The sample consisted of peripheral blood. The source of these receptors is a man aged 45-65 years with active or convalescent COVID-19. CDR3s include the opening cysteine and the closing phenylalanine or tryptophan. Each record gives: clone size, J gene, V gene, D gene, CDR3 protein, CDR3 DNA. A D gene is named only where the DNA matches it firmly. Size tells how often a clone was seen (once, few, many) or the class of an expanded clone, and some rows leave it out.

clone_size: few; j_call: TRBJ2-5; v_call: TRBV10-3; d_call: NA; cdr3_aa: CAISNAQGMGETQYF; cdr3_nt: TGTGCCATCAGCAACGCACAGGGTATGGGAGAGACCCAGTACTTC
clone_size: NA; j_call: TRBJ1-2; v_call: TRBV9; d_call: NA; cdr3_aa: CASSLTAYGYTF; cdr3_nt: TGTGCCAGCAGCTTGACAGCTTATGGCTACACCTTC
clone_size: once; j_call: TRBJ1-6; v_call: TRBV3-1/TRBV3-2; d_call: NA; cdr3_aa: CAFCPRRFFHNSPLHF; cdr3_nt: TGTGCCTTTTGCCCTCGGAGGTTCTTTCATAATTCACCCCTCCACTTT
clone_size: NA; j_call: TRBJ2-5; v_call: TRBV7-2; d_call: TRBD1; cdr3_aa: CASSLRQGETQYF; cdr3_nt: TGTGCCAGCAGCCTTAGACAGGGGGAGACCCAGTACTTC
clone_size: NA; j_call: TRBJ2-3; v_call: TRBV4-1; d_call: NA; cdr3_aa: CASSQTGQPNLDTQYF; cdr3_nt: TGCGCCAGCAGCCAAACAGGACAGCCCAATTTGGATACGCAGTATTTT
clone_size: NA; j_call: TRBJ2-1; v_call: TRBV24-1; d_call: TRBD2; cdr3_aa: CATKGPPLAGKIDEQFF; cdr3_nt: TGTGCCACCAAGGGCCCCCCCTTAGCGGGGAAGATCGATGAGCAGTTCTTC
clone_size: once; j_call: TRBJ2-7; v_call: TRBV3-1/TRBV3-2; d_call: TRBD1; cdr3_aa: CASSQADRAYEQYF; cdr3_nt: TGTGCCAGCAGCCAGGCGGACAGGGCCTACGAGCAGTACTTC
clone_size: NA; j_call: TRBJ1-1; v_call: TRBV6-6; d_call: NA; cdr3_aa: CASTPQGSSTEAFF; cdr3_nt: TGTGCCAGCACCCCACAGGGTTCGTCCACTGAAGCTTTCTTT
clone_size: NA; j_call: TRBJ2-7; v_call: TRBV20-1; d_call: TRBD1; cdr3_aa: CSASKQGATYEQYF; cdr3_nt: TGCAGTGCTAGTAAACAGGGGGCAACCTACGAGCAGTACTTC
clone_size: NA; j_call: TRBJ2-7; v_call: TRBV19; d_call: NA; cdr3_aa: CASSIRGFYEQYF; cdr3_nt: TGTGCCAGTAGTATTAGGGGATTCTACGAGCAGTACTTC
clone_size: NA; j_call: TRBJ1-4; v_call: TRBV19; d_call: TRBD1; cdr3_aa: CASRRTGGGEKLFF; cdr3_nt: TGTGCCAGTAGAAGGACAGGGGGAGGAGAAAAACTGTTTTTT
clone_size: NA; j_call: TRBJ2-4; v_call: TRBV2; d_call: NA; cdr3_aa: CASSETPILQYF; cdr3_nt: TGTGCCAGCAGTGAGACTCCAATTCTTCAGTACTTC
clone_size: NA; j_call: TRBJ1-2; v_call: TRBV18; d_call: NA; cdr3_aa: CASSAGGQIYGYTF; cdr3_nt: TGTGCCAGCTCAGCTGGGGGACAAATCTATGGCTACACCTTC
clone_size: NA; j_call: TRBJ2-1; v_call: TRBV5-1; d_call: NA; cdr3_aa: CASSLGLNNEQFF; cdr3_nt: TGCGCCAGCAGCTTGGGGCTGAACAATGAGCAGTTCTTC
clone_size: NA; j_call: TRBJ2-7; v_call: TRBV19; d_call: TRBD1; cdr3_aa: CASSILLTGQESYEQYF; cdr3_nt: TGTGCCAGTAGTATATTACTAACGGGACAGGAGAGCTACGAGCAGTACTTC
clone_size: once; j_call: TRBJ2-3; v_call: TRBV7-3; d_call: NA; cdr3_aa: CASSLLGRSTDTQYF; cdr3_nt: TGTGCCAGCAGCTTACTCGGGAGAAGCACAGATACGCAGTATTTT
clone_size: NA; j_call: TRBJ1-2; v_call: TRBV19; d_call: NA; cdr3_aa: CASSIGLNYGYTF; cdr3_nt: TGTGCCAGTAGTATAGGTCTTAACTATGGCTACACCTTC
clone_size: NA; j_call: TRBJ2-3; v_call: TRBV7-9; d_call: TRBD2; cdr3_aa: CASSRRGGPDTQYF; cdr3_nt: TGTGCCAGCAGTCGGCGGGGGGGCCCAGATACGCAGTATTTT
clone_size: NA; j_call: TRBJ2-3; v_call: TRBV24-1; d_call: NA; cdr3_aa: CATSDYTSRDTQYF; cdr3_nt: TGTGCCACCAGTGATTACACCTCAAGAGATACGCAGTATTTT
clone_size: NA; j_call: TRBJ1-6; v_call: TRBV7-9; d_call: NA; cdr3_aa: CASSQGGRALHF; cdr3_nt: TGTGCCAGCAGCCAAGGGGGTAGGGCCCTCCACTTT
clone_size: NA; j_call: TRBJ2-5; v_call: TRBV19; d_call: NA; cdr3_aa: CAIGGGGSETQYF; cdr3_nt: TGTGCCATCGGGGGAGGTGGTTCGGAGACCCAGTACTTC
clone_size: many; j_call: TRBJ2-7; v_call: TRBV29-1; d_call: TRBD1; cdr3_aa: CSVRGTGAYEQYF; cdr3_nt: TGCAGCGTCCGCGGGACAGGCGCCTACGAGCAGTACTTC
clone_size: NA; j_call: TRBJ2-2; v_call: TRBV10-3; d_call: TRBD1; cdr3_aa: CAISENRGSNTGELFF; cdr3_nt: TGTGCCATCAGTGAAAACAGGGGCTCCAACACCGGGGAGCTGTTTTTT
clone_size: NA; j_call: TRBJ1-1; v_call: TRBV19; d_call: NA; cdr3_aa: CASSEILNTEAFF; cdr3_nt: TGTGCCAGTAGTGAGATCCTGAACACTGAAGCTTTCTTT